This TCR beta chain comes out of a study of cytomegalovirus exposure and HLA in healthy donors. Overall study findings and caveats: The study designated 150 or so TCR beta chains cytomegalovirus-associated.

Primers included in the PCR were 60 Vbeta and 13 Jbeta primers. The data were produced by immunoSEQ multiplex PCR, yet TCRdb's version contains in-frame clones alone and is incomplete. The ten most abundant clones cover about 3.5% of a sample with approximately 100,000 clones. The germline CDR1 and CDR2 sequences are SGHNT and YYREEE (reference sequence). V lost 0 bases to trimming and J lost 3 bases; unmatched junction nucleotides: 5. CDR3 length: 17 amino acids. On this clone: Its specificity is not known.

Sequences were obtained from PBMCs. The clonotype originates from a man aged 40-55 years in good health and CMV-seronegative. The genes are TRBV5-4 and TRBJ2-6, with 8 bases that match TRBD2. CDR3: CASSLVGSGVGANVLTF. The CDR3 DNA follows: TGTGCCAGCAGCTTGGTGGGTAGCGGGGTTGGGGCCAACGTCCTGACTTTC.